Reported below is one T cell receptor beta chain. There is no known antigen for this receptor. No base quality values were provided; no much bigger clone lies one nucleotide off. TCR CDR3 regions were amplified from genomic DNA by multiplex PCR using the deep immunoSEQ assay. Genomic DNA extracted from each cell subset was distributed evenly over all wells of several immunoSEQ 96-well plates, and each plate served as one replicate. Each replicate PCR for sorted subsets received around 200 ng genomic DNA, equal to tens of thousands of T cell genomes. Purified libraries were measured with a Qubit 3.0 fluorometer, size-checked on a Bioanalyzer 2100, and measured again with the KAPA Library Quantification kit. Each immunoSEQ 96-well plate was sequenced on its own single-read 150-cycle Illumina NextSeq 550 flow cell. In the authors' own workflow: The immunoSEQ output contained only junctional sequences without quality scores, so filtering could not match that applied to full-length reads. Sequences were annotated with PyIR, a Python wrapper for IgBLAST v1.9, and V/J genes and CDR3 were assigned using IMGT germline references. Reads were filtered out if the reads had weak V/J assignments (E-value above 1e-6), no CDR3, stop codons, out-of-frame junctions, or ambiguous translated residues. A V3J clonotype was defined by an identical inferred V gene, J gene, and CDR3 amino acid sequence. To compute the percentage overlap between repertoires, the number of shared unique clonotypes was divided by the size of the smaller repertoire. Richness of each repertoire was evaluated using RTK rarefaction, the Chao1 estimator, and Recon v2.1 estimates of unobserved clonotypes. For all TCRbeta clonotypes obtained by the gDNA method from four donors, generation probabilities were computed with OLGA. Entries here come from immuneACCESS through TCRdb and include only in-frame sequences with V and J called. Some clones fail to appear in such tables; in the studies checked, an unresolved V gene covers under half of the shortfall, and the cause of the remainder is unknown. Clonal size and the V and J genes are those of that table, whereas D and trimming came from the DNA. In this sample the table shows about 2.1 million clones, about 92% of which occur a single time. Of the sample, roughly 1.8% is held by the ten largest clones.

These data belong to a study of shared clonotypes between healthy human individuals (dated by TCRdb to 2018 to 2021). General notes on the study: The cohort comprised two women and three men aged 18 to 49 years. Per donor, three plates each were used for CD4 naive and CD4 memory, two for CD8 naive, and one for CD8 memory. The study deeply sequenced blood TCR repertoires of five healthy adults to estimate repertoire size and the extent of clonotype sharing between individuals. Libraries were prepared and TCR repertoires were sequenced by different laboratories using diverse techniques, in order to increase sequencing depth and limit assay-specific biases. Between about 0.9 and 8.9 billion PBMCs per donor were obtained by leukapheresis. Study-wide findings and limitations: Sampling was limited to blood, and TCR repertoires in tissue likely differ from TCR repertoires in blood. Higher generation probabilities were observed for clonotypes shared by all four sorted-subset donors than for non-shared clonotypes. Pairwise subsampling indicated that sequencing depth was expected to affect the degree of clonotype sharing among donors. Estimated clonotype richness was generally larger for naive than for memory subsets. Because the study included a small number of donors, the genetic and exposure-history diversity represented was limited. Across a few donors, 5% to 6% of naive CD4, around 3.3% of naive CD8, 2.3% of memory CD4, and under 0.45% of memory CD8 clonotypes were shared. Even with the large sequencing depth, rarefaction of the sorted-subset datasets indicated that sequencing was incomplete.

For the CD8 naive samples, CD45RO-negative cells were positively selected for CCR7, yielding a CD45RA+CCR7+ population from which TemRA cells were excluded. Donors were healthy HIV-negative adults with no recently reported acute infections or vaccinations. All donors were Caucasian adults living in Nashville, Tennessee, USA. Blood was collected by leukapheresis, and PBMCs were isolated by Ficoll-Histopaque density gradient centrifugation and then cryopreserved in liquid nitrogen vapor phase. Analytical flow cytometry was used to check the purity and quantity of every magnetically sorted T cell population. Each sorted fraction had its genomic DNA isolated and then quantified by UV absorbance on a Nanodrop 2000c. Trimming removed 4 bases from V and 8 bases from J; the gene matches leave 11 bases unexplained. The CDR3 has 15 amino acids, counting the end cysteine and phenylalanine. The DNA shown is the 45-base CDR3, in frame from base 1. The germline V gene provides CDR1 SGDLS and CDR2 YYNGEE.

In this chain, TRBV9 is recombined with TRBJ2-1, with TRBD1 matching 8 junction bases. What was sequenced was naive CD8+ T cells from PBMCs. Reading the label with the study, this specimen's cell subset or site is: CD45RA+CCR7+. This receptor was taken from a young man in good health. Some clones in this sample may be carry-over from other donors' samples. The CDR3 loop reads CASSTSRGLGDEQFF. The nucleotide sequence reads TGTGCCAGCAGCACAAGCAGGGGGCTGGGGGATGAGCAGTTCTTC.